This T cell receptor beta chain was documented in a study of blood T cell repertoires in COVID-19 (dated by TCRdb to about 2020). Study-level background: Samples covering the acute and convalescent phases of COVID-19 were provided by collaborators in the United States, Italy and Spain. Where available, HLA class I and class II types were obtained from metadata supplied by the sample provider rather than from assay-based typing. The material from the prospective study consisted of cDNA or gDNA derived from T cells, B-cell-depleted T cells, or PBMCs. The dataset comprised deeply sampled blood TCRbeta repertoires from subjects exposed to, actively infected with, or recovered from COVID-19. The samples were drawn from the first 160 participants of the ongoing ImmuneRACE study and from under 1,500 subjects provided by 6 global collaborators. A de-identified subject ID, COVID-19 status, age in years and sex were almost always included in the sample metadata. The repertoires were released in a freely available public database intended as a resource for research on the immune response to SARS-CoV-2.

The immunoSEQ Assay, a bias-controlled multiplex PCR, was used to amplify TCRbeta CDR3 regions from genomic DNA. Turning to the authors' computational methods: The number of nucleated cells in each sample was estimated by amplification of reference gene primers within the assay. To quantify the absolute abundance of each unique TCRbeta CDR3 rearrangement, sequence reads were collapsed and filtered. Productive Simpson clonality was computed per sample as the square root of Simpson's diversity index over productive rearrangements. TCRdb limited this immuneACCESS table to in-frame rearrangements with V and J called. A share of clones is missing; checked studies link under half to unresolved V genes, and the rest is unexplained. D and trimming come from the DNA, and the V and J calls and clone size come from that table. Here the sample has about 88,000 clones; about nine tenths occur a single time. The top ten hold roughly 15% of the sample.

Collaborating institutions collected whole blood in K2EDTA tubes following their own protocols. Collaborator samples were shipped for TCRbeta analysis as frozen whole blood, isolated PBMCs, or DNA extracted from either sample type. V is reduced by 2 bases and J by 6 bases, leaving a spacing of 10 bases between them. In the germline V gene, CDR1 corresponds to KGHSH and CDR2 to LQKENI. Measured from the cysteine to the phenylalanine, the CDR3 is 13 residues long. Just the 39-base CDR3 DNA is kept, in frame starting at base 1. Comments on this clone: Its antigen is currently not known. It has no much larger one-base neighbor in the sample; base qualities were not kept.

Paper-wide results and their limitations: How much clinical and demographic metadata was included differed by source and by participant, and the metadata was provided uncurated.

Sequenced sample: peripheral blood. This TCR derives from a male donor with acute or convalescent COVID-19. The chain joins TRBV18 to TRBJ1-1; no confident D gene assignment can be made. CDR3 sequence: CASSPGSRAEAFF. At the DNA level, the sequence is TGTGCCAGCTCACCAGGTTCCCGGGCTGAAGCTTTCTTT.